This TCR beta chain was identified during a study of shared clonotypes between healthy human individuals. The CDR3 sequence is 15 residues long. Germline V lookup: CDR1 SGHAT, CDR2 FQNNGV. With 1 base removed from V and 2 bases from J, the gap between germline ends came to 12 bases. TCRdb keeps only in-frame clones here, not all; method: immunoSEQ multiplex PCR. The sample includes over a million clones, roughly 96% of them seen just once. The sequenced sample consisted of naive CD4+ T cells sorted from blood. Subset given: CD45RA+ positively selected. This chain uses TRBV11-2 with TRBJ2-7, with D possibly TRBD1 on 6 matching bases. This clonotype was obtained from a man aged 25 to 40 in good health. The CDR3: CASSLVPTGTYEQYF. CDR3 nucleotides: TGTGCCAGCAGCTTAGTCCCGACAGGAACCTACGAGCAGTACTTC.